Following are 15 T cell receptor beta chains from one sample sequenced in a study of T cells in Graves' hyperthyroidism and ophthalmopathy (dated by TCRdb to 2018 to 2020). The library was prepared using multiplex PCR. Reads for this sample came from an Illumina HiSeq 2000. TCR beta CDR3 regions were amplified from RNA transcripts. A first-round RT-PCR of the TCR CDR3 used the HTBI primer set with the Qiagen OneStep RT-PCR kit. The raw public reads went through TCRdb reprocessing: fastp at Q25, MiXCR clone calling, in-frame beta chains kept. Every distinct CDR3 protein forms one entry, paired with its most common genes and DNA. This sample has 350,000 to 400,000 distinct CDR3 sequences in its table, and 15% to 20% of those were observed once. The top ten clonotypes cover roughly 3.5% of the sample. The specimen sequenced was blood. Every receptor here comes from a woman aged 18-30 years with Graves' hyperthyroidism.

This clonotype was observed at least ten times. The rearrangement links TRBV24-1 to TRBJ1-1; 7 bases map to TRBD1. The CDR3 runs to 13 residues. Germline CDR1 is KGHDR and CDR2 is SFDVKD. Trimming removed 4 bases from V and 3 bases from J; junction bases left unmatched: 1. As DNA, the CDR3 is TGTGCCACCAGTGAAACAGGGGACACTGAAGCTTTCTTT. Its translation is CATSETGDTEAFF.

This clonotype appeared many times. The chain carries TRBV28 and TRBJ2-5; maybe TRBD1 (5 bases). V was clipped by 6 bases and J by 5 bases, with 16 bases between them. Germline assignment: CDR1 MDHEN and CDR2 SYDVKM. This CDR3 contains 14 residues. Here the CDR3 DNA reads TGTGCCAGCAGCCGCGACCTACCAGGGGAGACCCAGTACTTC. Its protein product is CASSRDLPGETQYF.

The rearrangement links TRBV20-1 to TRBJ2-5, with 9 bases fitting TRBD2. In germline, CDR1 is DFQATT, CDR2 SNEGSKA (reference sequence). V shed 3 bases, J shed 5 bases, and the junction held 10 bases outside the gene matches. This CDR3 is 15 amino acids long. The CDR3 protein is CSARSGGTTRETQYF. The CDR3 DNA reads TGCAGTGCTAGGAGCGGGGGGACTACCAGGGAGACCCAGTACTTC.

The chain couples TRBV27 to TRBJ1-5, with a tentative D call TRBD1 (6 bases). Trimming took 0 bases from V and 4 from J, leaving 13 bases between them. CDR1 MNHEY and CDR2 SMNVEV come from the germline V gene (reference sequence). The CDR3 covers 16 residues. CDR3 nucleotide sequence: TGTGCCAGCAGTTTATCCGGTGGGGGGGCGAATCAGCCCCAGCATTTT. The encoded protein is CASSLSGGGANQPQHF.

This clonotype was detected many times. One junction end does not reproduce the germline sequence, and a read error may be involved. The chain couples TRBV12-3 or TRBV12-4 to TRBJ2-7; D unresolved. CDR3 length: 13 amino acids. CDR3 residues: CASSFVFSYEQCF. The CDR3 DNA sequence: TGTGCCAGCAGTTTCGTGTTTTCCTACGAGCAGTGCTTC.

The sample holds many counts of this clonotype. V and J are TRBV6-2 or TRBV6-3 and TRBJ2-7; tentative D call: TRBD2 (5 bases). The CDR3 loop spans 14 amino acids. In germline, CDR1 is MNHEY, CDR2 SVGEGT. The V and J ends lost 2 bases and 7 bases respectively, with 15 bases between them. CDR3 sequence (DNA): TGTGCCAGCAGTTACCCCTCCGGGGTGGCGGAGCAGTACTTC. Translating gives CASSYPSGVAEQYF.

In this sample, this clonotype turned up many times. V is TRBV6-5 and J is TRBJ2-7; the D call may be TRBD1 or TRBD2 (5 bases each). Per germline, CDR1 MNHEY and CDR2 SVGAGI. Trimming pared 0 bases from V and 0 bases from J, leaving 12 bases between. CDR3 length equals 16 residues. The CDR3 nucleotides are TGTGCCAGCAGTTACTCGTCCGGGGACCCCTCCTACGAGCAGTACTTC. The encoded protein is CASSYSSGDPSYEQYF.

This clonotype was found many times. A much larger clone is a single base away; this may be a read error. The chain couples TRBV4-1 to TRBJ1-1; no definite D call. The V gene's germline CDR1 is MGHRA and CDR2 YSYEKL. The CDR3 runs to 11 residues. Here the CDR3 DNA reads TGTGCCAGCAGCCGGAACACTGAAGCTTTCTTT. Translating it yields CASSRNTEAFF.

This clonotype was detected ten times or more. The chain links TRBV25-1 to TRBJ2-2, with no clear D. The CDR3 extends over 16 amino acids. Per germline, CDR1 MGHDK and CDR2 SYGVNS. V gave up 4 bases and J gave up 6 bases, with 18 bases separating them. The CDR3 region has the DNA TGTGCCAGCAGTGGAAAGCCTCTTGGACGGCCCGGGGAGCTGTTTTTT. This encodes CASSGKPLGRPGELFF.

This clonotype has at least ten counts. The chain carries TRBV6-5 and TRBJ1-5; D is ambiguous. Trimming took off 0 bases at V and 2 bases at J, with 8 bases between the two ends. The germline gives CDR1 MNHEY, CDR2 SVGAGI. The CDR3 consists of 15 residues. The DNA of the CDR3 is TGTGCCAGCAGTTACTCGCCGCGTGGCAATCAGCCCCAGCATTTT. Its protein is CASSYSPRGNQPQHF.

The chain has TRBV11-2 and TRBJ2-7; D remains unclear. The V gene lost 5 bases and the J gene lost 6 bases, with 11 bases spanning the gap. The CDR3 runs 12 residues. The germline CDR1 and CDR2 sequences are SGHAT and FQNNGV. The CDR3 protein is CASSQQSPEQYF. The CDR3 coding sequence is TGTGCCAGCAGCCAACAGTCGCCCGAGCAGTACTTC.

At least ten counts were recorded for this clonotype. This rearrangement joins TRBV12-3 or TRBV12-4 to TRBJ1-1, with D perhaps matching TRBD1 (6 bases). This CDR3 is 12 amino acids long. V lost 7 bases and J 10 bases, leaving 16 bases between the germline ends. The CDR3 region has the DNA TGTGCCAGCACCCTGGGGGGGGCAGGAGCTTTCTTT. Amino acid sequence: CASTLGGAGAFF.

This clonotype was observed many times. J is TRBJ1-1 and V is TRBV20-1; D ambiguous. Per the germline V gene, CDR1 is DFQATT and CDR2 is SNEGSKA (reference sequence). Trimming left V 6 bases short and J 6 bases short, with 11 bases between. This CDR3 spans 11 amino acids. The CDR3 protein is CSAIEGPEAFF. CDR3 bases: TGCAGTGCGATCGAGGGTCCTGAAGCTTTCTTT.

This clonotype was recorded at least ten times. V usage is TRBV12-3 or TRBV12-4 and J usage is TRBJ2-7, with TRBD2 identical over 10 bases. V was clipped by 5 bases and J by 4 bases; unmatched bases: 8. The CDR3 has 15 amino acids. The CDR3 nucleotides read TGTGCCAGCAGTCTCCGAGGTAGCGGGGGGTACGAGCAGTACTTC. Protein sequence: CASSLRGSGGYEQYF.

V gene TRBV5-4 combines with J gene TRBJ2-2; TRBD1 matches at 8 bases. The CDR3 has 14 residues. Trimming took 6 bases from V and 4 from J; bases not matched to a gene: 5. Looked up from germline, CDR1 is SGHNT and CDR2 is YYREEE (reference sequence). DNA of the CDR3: TGTGCCAGCAAGAACAGGGGGAGCACCGGGGAGCTGTTTTTT. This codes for CASKNRGSTGELFF. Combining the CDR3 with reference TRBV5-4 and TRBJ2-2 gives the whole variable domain ETGVTQSPTHLIKTRGQQVTLRCSSQSGHNTVSWYQQALGQGPQFIFQYYREEENGRGNFPPRFSGLQFPNYSSELNVNALELDDSALYLCASKNRGSTGELFFGEGSRLTVL.